This T cell receptor beta chain was recovered during a study of regulatory T cells in long-lasting Graves disease. Study as a whole: The antithyroid drugs taken by newly diagnosed Graves' patients had been used for under 3 months. Study-level findings and limits: Persistent Graves' patients showed less TCR diversity than newly diagnosed patients showed.

The authors built TCR beta libraries using iRepertoire HTBI primers and Arm-PCR of CDR3 regions. TCRdb reanalysed the multiplex PCR reads using MiXCR and keeps one entry per CDR3 protein. The sample consists of about 320,000 distinct CDR3 sequences, 15% to 20% of them appearing once. In its sample, this clonotype was seen many times. Its target is not known. Trimming removed 2 bases from V and 0 bases from J, with 5 bases in between. The CDR3 is made up of 13 amino acids. The germline V gene encodes CDR1 SQVTM and CDR2 ANQGSEA. Time point defined: newly diagnosed GD, antithyroid drugs for less than 3 months. PBMCs were the source of the RNA used for TCR sequencing.

The TCR was taken from a female donor with Graves disease. The chain joins TRBV29-1 to TRBJ1-5; D uncertain. This specimen consisted of peripheral blood mononuclear cells (PBMCs), obtained at new diagnosis, from a patient treated with antithyroid drugs. In nucleotides, the CDR3 is TGCAGCGTTGAAACCCATAGCAATCAGCCCCAGCATTTT. As protein: CSVETHSNQPQHF.